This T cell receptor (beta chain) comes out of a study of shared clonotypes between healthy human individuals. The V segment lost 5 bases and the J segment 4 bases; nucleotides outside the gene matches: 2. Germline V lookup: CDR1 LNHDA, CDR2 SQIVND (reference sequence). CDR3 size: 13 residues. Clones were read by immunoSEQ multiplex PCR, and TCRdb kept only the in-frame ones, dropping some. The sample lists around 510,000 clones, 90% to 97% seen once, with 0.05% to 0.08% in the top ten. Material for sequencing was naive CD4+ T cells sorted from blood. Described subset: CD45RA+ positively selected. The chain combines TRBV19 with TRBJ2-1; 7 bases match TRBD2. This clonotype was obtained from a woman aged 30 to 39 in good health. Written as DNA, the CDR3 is TGTGCCAGTAGTTCAGCGGGGTACAATGAGCAGTTCTTC. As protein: CASSSAGYNEQFF. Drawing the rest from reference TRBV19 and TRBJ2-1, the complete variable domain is DGGITQSPKYLFRKEGQNVTLSCEQNLNHDAMYWYRQDPGQGLRLIYYSQIVNDFQKGDIAEGYSVSREKKESFPLTVTSAQKNPTAFYLCASSSAGYNEQFFGPGTRLTVL.